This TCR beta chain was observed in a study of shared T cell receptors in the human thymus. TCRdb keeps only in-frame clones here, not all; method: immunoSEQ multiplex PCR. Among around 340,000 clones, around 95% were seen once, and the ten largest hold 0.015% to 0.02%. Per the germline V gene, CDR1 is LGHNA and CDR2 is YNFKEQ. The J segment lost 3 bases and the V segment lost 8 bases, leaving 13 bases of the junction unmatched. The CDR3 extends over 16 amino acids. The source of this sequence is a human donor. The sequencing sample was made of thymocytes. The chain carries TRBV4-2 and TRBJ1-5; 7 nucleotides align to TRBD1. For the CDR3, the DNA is TGTGCCAGCGGCGGGAGATTCGGACAGGACAATCAGCCCCAGCATTTT. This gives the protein CASGGRFGQDNQPQHF.